One sample yielded the 2 T cell receptor beta chains listed below, sequenced in a study of cytomegalovirus exposure and HLA in healthy donors (dated by TCRdb to about 2017). Libraries came from the immunoSEQ multiplex PCR assay. A mixture of 60 forward primers for TCR Vbeta segments and 13 reverse primers for TCR Jbeta segments was used in the multiplex PCR. Entries here come from immuneACCESS through TCRdb and include only in-frame sequences with V and J called. Some clones fail to appear in such tables; in the studies checked, an unresolved V gene covers under half of the shortfall, and the cause of the remainder is unknown. The sample table records 55,000 to 80,000 clones; 82% of these occur just once. Under 2.5% of the sample is taken by the ten largest. Specimen: PBMCs. These TCRs come from a man between 18 and 29 years old in good health and CMV-seronegative.

The V and J genes are TRBV28 and TRBJ1-2; TRBD1 might be the D (5 bases). The CDR3 has 15 amino acids. Germline-derived CDR1 and CDR2 are MDHEN and SYDVKM. V dropped 5 bases and J dropped 0 bases, with 13 bases sitting between them. CDR3 residues: CASSRGGAPNYGYTF. CDR3 bases: TGTGCCAGCAGTAGGGGAGGGGCCCCTAACTATGGCTACACCTTC.

This chain joins TRBV19 and TRBJ2-2; TRBD2 is a possible D gene (6 bases). Trimming left V 4 bases short and J 1 base short, with 7 bases between. Germline V gives CDR1 LNHDA, CDR2 SQIVND (reference sequence). The length of the CDR3 is 14 residues. The CDR3 reads CASSSGMNTGELFF. The DNA of the CDR3 is TGTGCCAGTAGTAGCGGGATGAACACCGGGGAGCTGTTTTTT. Full variable domain (outside the CDR3, taken from reference TRBV19 and TRBJ2-2): DGGITQSPKYLFRKEGQNVTLSCEQNLNHDAMYWYRQDPGQGLRLIYYSQIVNDFQKGDIAEGYSVSREKKESFPLTVTSAQKNPTAFYLCASSSGMNTGELFFGEGSRLTVL.